Each of the 7 T cell receptor beta chains below was sequenced from the same sample in a study of post-analysis software for immune sequencing data (dated by TCRdb to about 2015). Broad study findings and their caveats: Significantly higher frequencies in patients than in controls were found for about 5 TRBV segments, including TRBV5-6, TRBV5-1 and TRBV20-1.

Libraries came from PCR. TCRdb names Illumina HiSeq 2500 as the instrument used. To reduce PCR and sequencing biases, unique molecular identifiers were built into the TCR beta cDNA libraries. TCRdb took the public reads, trimmed them with fastp at Q25, ran MiXCR for clone calling and kept in-frame beta chains. Entries that share a CDR3 protein sequence are merged under the most common genes and DNA. This sample comprises approximately 460,000 distinct CDR3 sequences, under 55% of them detected only once. 9% to 13% of the sample belongs to the ten largest clones. The antigens for these receptors are not known. The sample taken for sequencing was blood. Every receptor here comes from a girl aged 5 to 17 with multiple sclerosis.

J is TRBJ2-1 and V is TRBV29-1, with 10 bases identical to TRBD2. V gave up 7 bases and J gave up 9 bases; unmatched junction bases: 9. This CDR3 is 13 amino acids long. Germline V CDR1 and CDR2: SQVTM, ANQGSEA. DNA for the CDR3: TGCAGCGCCAGAAGCGGGAGGGATAGTGAGCAGTTCTTC. It yields the protein CSARSGRDSEQFF.

The genes are TRBV12-3 or TRBV12-4 and TRBJ1-4, with a weak D call TRBD1 (6 bases). The CDR3 runs to 16 residues. V was shortened by 6 bases and J by 0 bases, with 14 bases between the two germline ends. CDR3: CASSLDRVATNEKLFF. Here the CDR3 DNA reads TGTGCCAGCAGCCTGGACAGAGTTGCAACTAATGAAAAACTGTTTTTT.

The chain uses TRBV24-1 and TRBJ2-7; 10 bases line up with TRBD2. This CDR3 spans 19 amino acids. J lost 5 bases, V lost 2 bases, and 17 bases had no gene match. Germline V gene lookup returns CDR1 KGHDR and CDR2 SFDVKD. The CDR3 coding sequence is TGTGCCACCAGTGATTCCGGGAACTATAGCGGGAGGCTGATCAACGAGCAGTACTTC. Residues: CATSDSGNYSGRLINEQYF.

This clonotype was picked up a small number of times. The CDR3: CASSLDPRRGRYEQYF. The CDR3 DNA reads TGTGCCAGCAGCTTAGATCCCCGCAGGGGGCGATACGAGCAGTACTTC. This chain joins TRBV11-2 and TRBJ2-7; 8 nucleotides agree with TRBD1. There are 16 residues in the CDR3. Germline CDR1 is SGHAT and CDR2 is FQNNGV. V gave up 0 bases and J gave up 4 bases; unmatched junction bases: 8.

V is TRBV7-8 and J is TRBJ1-2, with D maybe TRBD1 (5 bases). The V gene lost 1 base and the J gene lost 5 bases, with 14 bases spanning the gap. The CDR3 runs to 15 residues. Germline-derived CDR1 and CDR2 are SGHVS and FQNEAQ. The CDR3, as DNA: TGTGCCAGCAGCTTAGTTGGTCAGGGAGGTTATGGCTACACCTTC. The encoded protein is CASSLVGQGGYGYTF. Full variable domain (remainder filled in from reference TRBV7-8 and TRBJ1-2): GAGVSQSPRYKVAKRGQDVALRCDPISGHVSLFWYQQALGQGPEFLTYFQNEAQLDKSGLPSDRFFAERPEGSVSTLKIQRTQQEDSAVYLCASSLVGQGGYGYTFGSGTRLTVV.

In this sample, this clonotype turned up a few times. The genes are TRBV12-3 or TRBV12-4 and TRBJ2-3; 8 bases map to TRBD2. The CDR3 covers 15 residues. Unmatched junction bases numbered 4, after V lost 3 bases and J lost 2 bases. The CDR3 coding sequence is TGTGCCAGCAGTTTTACACTAGCGGTCACAGATACGCAGTATTTT. Translating it yields CASSFTLAVTDTQYF.

The chain employs TRBV12-3 or TRBV12-4 and TRBJ2-5, with 7 bases lining up with TRBD2. This CDR3 is built from 16 residues. Germline trimming cut 1 base from V and 1 base from J; bases unmatched to any gene: 6. CDR3 in amino acids: CASSLVAGEAQETQYF. The CDR3 DNA reads as TGTGCCAGCAGTTTAGTGGCGGGAGAGGCCCAAGAGACCCAGTACTTC.